Shown below are 28 T cell receptor beta chains from a single sample sequenced in a study of blood T cell repertoires in COVID-19. TCRdb's table, derived via immunoSEQ multiplex PCR, lists solely in-frame clones and lacks some. The table lists about 140,000 clones, 84% of them singletons. The material sequenced was peripheral blood. Receptors were obtained from a human donor in a cohort sampled during active COVID-19.

The chain combines TRBV5-1 with TRBJ2-1; 7 nucleotides match TRBD1. Trimming removed 3 bases from V and 4 bases from J; junction bases left unmatched: 4. CDR3 size: 14 residues. CDR1 SGHRS and CDR2 YFSETQ come from the germline V gene. The CDR3 is CASSWGQTYNEQFF. The CDR3 nucleotides are TGCGCCAGCAGCTGGGGACAGACATACAATGAGCAGTTCTTC.

In this sample, this clone turned up once. The chain uses TRBV3-1 (or the pseudogene TRBV3-2) and TRBJ1-6; 8 positions match TRBD1. V trimming: 4 bases; J trimming: 8 bases; junction bases outside the gene matches: 7. The CDR3 sequence is 15 residues long. In germline, CDR1 is LGHDT, CDR2 YNNKEL (reference sequence). The CDR3 loop reads CASSLGGTGDSPLHF. CDR3 bases: TGTGCCAGCAGCCTAGGTGGGACAGGAGATTCACCCCTCCACTTT.

This clone has a handful of counts. The rearrangement uses TRBV2 and TRBJ2-2; TRBD2 matches at 7 bases. After removal of 3 bases from V and 5 bases from J, the junction contained 9 bases not matched to a gene. Germline V gives CDR1 SNHLY, CDR2 FYNNEI. The CDR3 runs to 16 residues. In DNA, the CDR3 is TGTGCCAGCAGTGACGGGCGGGGGATGGTTACCGGGGAGCTGTTTTTT. Protein: CASSDGRGMVTGELFF.

The rearrangement links TRBV6-2 or TRBV6-3 to TRBJ1-1; 7 bases are shared with TRBD1. CDR1 is MNHEY, CDR2 SVGEGT, per germline. This CDR3 spans 14 amino acids. With 2 bases clipped from V and 3 bases from J, the junction kept 3 bases outside the gene matches. The CDR3 DNA reads as TGTGCCAGCAGTTACGTTACAGGGGACACTGAAGCTTTCTTT. Translated, it gives CASSYVTGDTEAFF.

This chain links TRBV27 with TRBJ1-2, with 7 bases lining up with TRBD1. V was clipped by 3 bases and J by 4 bases; unmatched bases: 5. There are 14 residues in the CDR3. Germline CDR1 reads MNHEY; CDR2 reads SMNVEV (reference sequence). The CDR3 loop reads CASSFAGGGYGYTF. The CDR3 nucleotides read TGTGCCAGCAGTTTCGCAGGGGGAGGCTATGGCTACACCTTC.

This chain joins TRBV5-6 and TRBJ2-2; tentative D call: TRBD1 (5 bases). The CDR3 covers 14 residues. Germline values: CDR1 SGHDT, CDR2 YYEEEE. V lost 4 bases to trimming and J lost 2 bases, with 9 bases between them. The CDR3 reads CASSLDINTGELFF. The CDR3 nucleotides are TGTGCCAGCAGCCTGGACATTAACACCGGGGAGCTGTTTTTT.

The chain is built from TRBV12-3 or TRBV12-4 and TRBJ2-1; TRBD2 matches 7 bases. V shed 3 bases, J shed 7 bases, and the junction held 3 bases outside the gene matches. The CDR3 totals 13 residues. CDR3 residues: CASSFGGGNEQFF. CDR3 sequence (DNA): TGTGCCAGCAGTTTTGGCGGGGGTAATGAGCAGTTCTTC.

This clone was detected many times. CDR3 coding DNA: TGTGCCAGCAGTCTGGGGACAGGGGGCTGGAGCAATCAGCCCCAGCATTTT. It encodes CASSLGTGGWSNQPQHF. This chain uses TRBV7-2 with TRBJ1-5; 12 nucleotides align to TRBD1. Germline CDR1 reads SGHTA; CDR2 reads FQGNSA. The V and J ends lost 6 bases and 1 base, in that order; junction bases with no gene match: 7. This CDR3 contains 17 residues.

The rearrangement links TRBV27 to TRBJ1-5, with D unclear. V lost 2 bases and J 9 bases, leaving 14 bases between the germline ends. There are 14 residues in the CDR3. Germline V gene data show CDR1 as MNHEY and CDR2 as SMNVEV (reference sequence). The CDR3 region is CASSLLPPGAPQHF. The CDR3 DNA reads as TGTGCCAGCAGTTTACTTCCCCCAGGCGCGCCCCAGCATTTT.

The CDR3 nucleotides are TGTGCCAGTACCCAGGACAGGGGACTTTTCGATGGCTACACCTTC. This gives the protein CASTQDRGLFDGYTF. The genes are TRBV19 and TRBJ1-2, with 9 bases aligning to TRBD1. Germline CDR1 is LNHDA and CDR2 is SQIVND (reference sequence). This CDR3 has 15 amino acids. After removal of 7 bases from V and 6 bases from J, the junction contained 12 bases not matched to a gene.

The sample holds many counts of this clone. This rearrangement joins TRBV9 to TRBJ2-1; D might be TRBD2 (7 bases). Germline-derived CDR1 and CDR2 are SGDLS and YYNGEE. V lost 4 bases to trimming and J lost 6 bases, with 20 bases between them. CDR3 length: 16 amino acids. DNA for the CDR3: TGTGCCAGCAGCCATCGGGGGGCCACACCTTCCAATGAGCAGTTCTTC. It encodes CASSHRGATPSNEQFF.

This rearrangement joins TRBV5-1 to TRBJ2-1; 12 positions agree with TRBD2. Germline V gene sequence: CDR1 SGHRS, CDR2 YFSETQ. CDR3 length: 15 amino acids. With 1 base clipped from V and 8 bases from J, the junction kept 4 bases outside the gene matches. The CDR3 here is CASSLRTSGDYEQFF. The CDR3 DNA is TGCGCCAGCAGCTTGCGGACTAGCGGGGACTATGAGCAGTTCTTC.

V and J are TRBV7-2 and TRBJ2-7; tentative D call: TRBD2 (5 bases). Germline values: CDR1 SGHTA, CDR2 FQGNSA. The CDR3 is made up of 12 amino acids. The ends were cut back, 4 bases at V and 9 bases at J, with 13 bases in the middle. This CDR3 reads CASSSNRRGQYF. The CDR3 DNA reads as TGTGCCAGCAGCTCCAACCGACGGGGGCAGTACTTC. Filled out from reference TRBV7-2 and TRBJ2-7, the complete variable domain reads GAGVSQSPSNKVTEKGKDVELRCDPISGHTALYWYRQSLGQGLEFLIYFQGNSAPDKSGLPSDRFSAERTGGSVSTLTIQRTQQEDSAVYLCASSSNRRGQYFGPGTRLTVT.

This rearrangement joins TRBV30 to TRBJ1-6, with D maybe TRBD1 (5 bases). Per germline, CDR1 GTSNPN and CDR2 SVGIG (reference sequence). This CDR3 contains 17 residues. V lost 4 bases, J lost 0 bases, and 16 bases lay in between. Written as DNA, the CDR3 is TGTGCCTGGACCTGGAACAGGAAAAGCTCCTATAATTCACCCCTCCACTTT. As protein: CAWTWNRKSSYNSPLHF.

The chain uses TRBV12-3 or TRBV12-4 and TRBJ2-2; possibly TRBD2 for D (6 bases). The germline V and J ends were trimmed by 7 bases and 2 bases, with 8 bases remaining between them. The CDR3 sequence is 13 residues long. CDR3 bases: TGTGCCAGCACCGGGAGAAACACCGGGGAGCTGTTTTTT. This gives the protein CASTGRNTGELFF.

The table lists this clone with a count of one. This sequence joins TRBV6-5 and TRBJ2-7; 12 nucleotides match TRBD1. CDR1 and CDR2 from the germline V gene are MNHEY and SVGAGI. CDR3 length: 15 residues. Losses at the gene ends were 4 bases for V and 7 bases for J; bases not matched to a gene: 8. The CDR3 nucleotides are TGTGCCAGCAGTTCCGACGGGACAGGGGGCCGGGAGCAGTACTTC. It translates to CASSSDGTGGREQYF.

The chain is built from TRBV3-1 (or the pseudogene TRBV3-2) and TRBJ1-3; TRBD1 is a possible D gene (6 bases). With 2 bases removed from V and 4 bases from J, the gap between germline ends came to 9 bases. Germline V gene sequence: CDR1 LGHDT, CDR2 YNNKEL (reference sequence). The CDR3 is made up of 14 amino acids. CDR3 DNA: TGTGCCAGCAGCCAAACAGGACAGGGAAACACCATATATTTT. Translated, it gives CASSQTGQGNTIYF.

J is TRBJ1-2 and V is TRBV6-6; D ambiguous. Trimming pared 0 bases from V and 6 bases from J, leaving 2 bases between. The CDR3 runs to 11 residues. Germline V gene data show CDR1 as MNHNY and CDR2 as SVGAGI (reference sequence). The CDR3 nucleotides are TGTGCCAGCAGTTACTCTAATGGCTACACCTTC. Amino acid sequence: CASSYSNGYTF.

The CDR3 here is CASSLPDRGGAFF. The DNA of the CDR3 is TGTGCCAGCAGCCTTCCTGACAGGGGGGGAGCTTTCTTT. The chain is built from TRBV5-6 and TRBJ1-1; 9 bases align to TRBD1. The CDR3 extends over 13 amino acids. Losses at the gene ends were 4 bases for V and 10 bases for J; bases not matched to a gene: 8. The germline CDR1 and CDR2 sequences are SGHDT and YYEEEE.

The rearrangement joins TRBV27 to TRBJ2-3; 13 bases line up with TRBD2. V gave up 5 bases and J gave up 3 bases; unmatched junction bases: 5. Germline assignment: CDR1 MNHEY and CDR2 SMNVEV (reference sequence). The CDR3 sequence is 16 residues long. The CDR3 region is CASSVLAGGLTDTQYF. The CDR3 DNA follows: TGTGCCAGCAGTGTACTAGCGGGGGGGCTGACAGATACGCAGTATTTT.

This clone was recorded once. The V and J genes are TRBV18 and TRBJ2-3; D gene uncertain. Trimming took 1 base from V and 0 from J, leaving 14 bases between them. The CDR3 is 17 amino acids. The germline V gene has CDR1 KGHSH and CDR2 LQKENI. Here the CDR3 reads CASSPLRAATSTDTQYF. DNA for the CDR3: TGTGCCAGCTCACCACTTCGCGCCGCGACTAGCACAGATACGCAGTATTTT.

This sequence joins TRBV19 and TRBJ1-2; possibly TRBD1 for D (6 bases). Germline CDR1 is LNHDA and CDR2 is SQIVND (reference sequence). CDR3 length: 16 residues. Trimming left V 4 bases short and J 2 bases short, with 17 bases between. The CDR3 loop is CASSTRRQGHNYGYTF. Written as DNA, the CDR3 is TGTGCCAGTAGTACGCGACGGCAGGGACACAACTATGGCTACACCTTC.

The chain links TRBV5-1 to TRBJ1-3; D uncertain. CDR1 and CDR2 (germline): SGHRS, YFSETQ. V was cut by 3 bases and J by 0 bases, with 16 bases left in between. This CDR3 region has 17 residues. CDR3 amino acids: CASSSLRGGSSGNTIYF. The CDR3 DNA reads TGCGCCAGCAGCTCCCTCCGCGGAGGGAGCTCTGGAAACACCATATATTTT.

V gene TRBV29-1 combines with J gene TRBJ2-1, with 8 bases identical to TRBD2. The CDR3 totals 12 residues. Trimming cost V 8 bases and J 8 bases; bases outside gene matches: 8. Germline CDR1 is SQVTM and CDR2 is ANQGSEA. CDR3 sequence (DNA): TGCAGCATCCGGGGGGGGTCCCATGAGCAGTTCTTC. It codes for CSIRGGSHEQFF.

A single count supports this clone. This chain uses TRBV15 with TRBJ2-5; D may be TRBD2 (5 bases). This CDR3 region has 14 residues. Trimming took off 0 bases at V and 2 bases at J, with 7 bases between the two ends. The germline gives CDR1 LNHNV, CDR2 YYDKDF (reference sequence). CDR3 in amino acids: CATSRDSGQETQYF. The CDR3 bases are TGTGCCACCAGCAGAGACAGCGGACAAGAGACCCAGTACTTC.

The genes are TRBV5-5 and TRBJ2-5; 10 positions match TRBD2. Germline-derived CDR1 and CDR2 are SGHKS and YYEKEE (reference sequence). Trimming at V came to 4 bases and at J to 5 bases, leaving 11 bases not matched to a gene. CDR3 size: 16 residues. The CDR3 is CASSAGTAGGRETQYF. The CDR3 nucleotides read TGTGCCAGCAGCGCCGGGACAGCGGGGGGGCGGGAGACCCAGTACTTC.

The DNA for the CDR3 is TGTGCCAGTACCCCCTGGCGGAGCGGGGGTCGGGATACGCAGTATTTT. Amino acid sequence: CASTPWRSGGRDTQYF. The chain employs TRBV19 and TRBJ2-3; TRBD2 aligns across 8 bases. From germline, CDR1 is LNHDA and CDR2 SQIVND (reference sequence). CDR3 size: 16 residues. The V gene end was trimmed by 7 bases and the J gene end by 6 bases; junction bases not matched to a gene: 15.

This chain links TRBV11-2 with TRBJ2-4, with a tentative D call TRBD2 (6 bases). Trimming took 6 bases from V and 3 from J, leaving 21 bases between them. Germline V gene lookup returns CDR1 SGHAT and CDR2 FQNNGV. This CDR3 is built from 17 residues. This CDR3 is CASRGIRGFQGKNIQYF. CDR3 bases: TGTGCCAGCAGGGGAATTCGGGGGTTCCAAGGCAAAAACATTCAGTACTTC.